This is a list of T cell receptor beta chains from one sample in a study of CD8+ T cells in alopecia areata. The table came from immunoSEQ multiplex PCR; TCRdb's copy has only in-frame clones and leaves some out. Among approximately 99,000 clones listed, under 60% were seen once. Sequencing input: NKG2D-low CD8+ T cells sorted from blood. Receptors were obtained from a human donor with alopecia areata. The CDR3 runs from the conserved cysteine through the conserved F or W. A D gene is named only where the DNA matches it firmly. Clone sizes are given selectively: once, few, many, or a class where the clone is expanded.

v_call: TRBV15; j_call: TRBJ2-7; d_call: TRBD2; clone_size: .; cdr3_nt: TGTGCCACCAGCAGAGAAAAGAGGACCGGGACTAGCGGATACGAGCAGTACTTC; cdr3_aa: CATSREKRTGTSGYEQYF
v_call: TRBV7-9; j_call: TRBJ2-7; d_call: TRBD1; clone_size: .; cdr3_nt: TGTGCCAGCAGCCAAGGGACAGGGGCCGAGCAGTACTTC; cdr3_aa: CASSQGTGAEQYF
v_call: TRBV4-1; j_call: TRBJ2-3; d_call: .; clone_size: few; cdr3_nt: TGCGCCAGCAGCCAAGGGATCAGCCCAGATACGCAGTATTTT; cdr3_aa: CASSQGISPDTQYF
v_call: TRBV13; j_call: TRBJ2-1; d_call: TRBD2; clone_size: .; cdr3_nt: TGTGCCAGCAGCTTGGATCGGCTAGCGGGAGTGGTCTCCTACAATGAGCAGTTCTTC; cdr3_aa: CASSLDRLAGVVSYNEQFF
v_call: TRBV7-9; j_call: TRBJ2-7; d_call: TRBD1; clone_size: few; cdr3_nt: TGTGCCAGCAGCCTGGGACAGTCCTTGGGCTACGAGCAGTACTTC; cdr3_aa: CASSLGQSLGYEQYF
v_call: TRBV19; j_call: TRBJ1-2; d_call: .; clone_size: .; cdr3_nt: TGTGCCAGTAGTCTTCCGGGCGATGGCTACACCTTC; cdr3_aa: CASSLPGDGYTF
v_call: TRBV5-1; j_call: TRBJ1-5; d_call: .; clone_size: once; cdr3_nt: TGCGCCAGCAGCCCCGGGGGCGCGTTTGGCAATCAGCCCCAGCATTTT; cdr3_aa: CASSPGGAFGNQPQHF
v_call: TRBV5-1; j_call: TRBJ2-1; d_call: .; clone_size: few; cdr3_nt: TGCGCCAGCAAACAGGGGGGGTCGCGAAATGAGCAGTTCTTC; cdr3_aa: CASKQGGSRNEQFF
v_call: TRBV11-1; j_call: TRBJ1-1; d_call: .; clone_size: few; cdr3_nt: TGTGCCAGCAGCTGCAGGAACCACAACACTGAAGCTTTCTTT; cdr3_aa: CASSCRNHNTEAFF
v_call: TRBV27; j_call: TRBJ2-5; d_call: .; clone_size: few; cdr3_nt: TGTGCCAGCGTAGGATCACAGCCCGGTGGAGTGGGGACCCAGTACTTC; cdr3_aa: CASVGSQPGGVGTQYF